This T cell receptor (beta chain) comes out of a study of T cell repertoires in cytomegalovirus infection. Study in general: Well-studied HLA-B-restricted epitopes and recently identified HLA-C-restricted epitopes of CMV were both used in the study. Matching HLA type, along with CMV infection, was indicated by public TCR beta signatures. General observations from the study: There were HLA-C-restricted CMV-specific TCR beta clonotypes dominating the ex vivo response.

One entry per CDR3 protein results from TCRdb running MiXCR on the reads. The data contain 700,000 to 950,000 distinct CDR3 sequences, less than 35% of them singletons. This clonotype was observed a single time. Its antigen is not known. Germline assignment: CDR1 SNHLY and CDR2 FYNNEI. There are 13 residues in the CDR3. Between the trimmed V and J ends, which lost 1 base and 2 bases, there was a span of 6 bases. This TCR was sampled from a human donor in good health (CMV status not recorded). Some clones in this sample may be carry-over from other donors' samples. The sequenced sample was cultured CD8+ T cells from PBMCs, obtained from culture after CMV antigen stimulation. The V call is TRBV2, the J call TRBJ2-7; D is undetermined. In DNA, the CDR3 is TGTGCCAGCAGTGAAGAGAGTACCTACGAGCAGTACTTC. Its protein product is CASSEESTYEQYF.